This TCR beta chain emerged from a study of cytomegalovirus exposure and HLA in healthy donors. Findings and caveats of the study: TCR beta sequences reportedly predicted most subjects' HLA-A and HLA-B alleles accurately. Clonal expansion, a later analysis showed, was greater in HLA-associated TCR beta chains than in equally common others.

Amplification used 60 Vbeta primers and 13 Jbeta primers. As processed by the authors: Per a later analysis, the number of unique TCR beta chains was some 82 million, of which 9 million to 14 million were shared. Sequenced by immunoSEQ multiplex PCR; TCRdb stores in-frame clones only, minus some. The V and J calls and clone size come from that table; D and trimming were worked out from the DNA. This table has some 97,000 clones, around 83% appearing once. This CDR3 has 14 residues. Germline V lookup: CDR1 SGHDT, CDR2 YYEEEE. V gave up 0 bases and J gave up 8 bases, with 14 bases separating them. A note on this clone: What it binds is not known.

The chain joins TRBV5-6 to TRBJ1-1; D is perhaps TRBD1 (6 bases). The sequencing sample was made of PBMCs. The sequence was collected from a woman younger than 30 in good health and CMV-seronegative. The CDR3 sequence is CASSLETGWLEAFF. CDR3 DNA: TGTGCCAGCAGCTTGGAAACAGGGTGGTTAGAAGCTTTCTTT.